The clone carrying this TCR beta chain was seen at least ten times. Its cognate antigen is unknown. These data belong to a study of T cells in Graves' hyperthyroidism and ophthalmopathy. After removal of 6 bases from V and 4 bases from J, the junction contained 8 bases not matched to a gene. The CDR3 has 15 residues. Authors of the study amplified TCR beta CDR3 regions from RNA transcripts. First-round RT-PCR with HTBI primers amplified the TCR CDR3 region. TCRdb reprocessed the multiplex PCR reads via MiXCR and lists one record per CDR3 protein. The sample has under 550,000 distinct CDR3 sequences; roughly an eighth are singletons. Study findings and constraints: Most thyroid-expanded clonotypes above 0.001 were also found in blood.

Patients between 18 and 65 years old had hyperthyroidism, newly diagnosed and lasting under 2 months. Diagnosis relied on clinical symptoms, serum thyroxine and TRAb, thyroid ultrasound and orbital computed tomography. The sequence was collected from a woman aged 18-29 years with Graves' hyperthyroidism. The sequenced sample was blood. The chain has TRBV12-3 or TRBV12-4 and TRBJ2-1; 8 nucleotides match TRBD2. CDR3 bases: TGTGCCAGCAGCCCCTATAGCGGGGAATACAATGAGCAGTTCTTC. This sequence encodes CASSPYSGEYNEQFF.